These T cell receptor beta chains were read from a single sample in a study of CD8+ T cells in alopecia areata. Clones were sequenced by immunoSEQ multiplex PCR, and TCRdb holds only the in-frame ones, with some missing. In the table there are around 100,000 clones, 50% to 65% of which are singletons. The sample consisted of CD4+ T cells sorted from blood, taken at week 24, from a patient treated with tofacitinib. Source of these receptors: a human donor with alopecia areata. CDR3s include the opening cysteine and the closing phenylalanine or tryptophan. The D gene is left open where the match is weak. A row's size may be missing; if present it is once, few, many or a size class.

>TRBD1|.|TRBJ1-5|TRBV5-1
TGCGCCAGCAGCTTGGCCGGGACAGGGGGCAATCAGCCCCAGCATTTT
CASSLAGTGGNQPQHF
>.|.|TRBJ2-7|TRBV5-6
TGTGCCAGCAGCCGAACGCTGACAGCCGGCTACGAGCAGTACTTC
CASSRTLTAGYEQYF
>.|once|TRBJ2-7|TRBV29-1
TGCAGCGTTGGTGGCTTCTCCTACGAGCAGTACTTC
CSVGGFSYEQYF
>TRBD2|.|TRBJ2-5|TRBV30
TGTGCCTGGAGCCTAGCGGAAGAGACCCAGTACTTC
CAWSLAEETQYF
>.|.|TRBJ1-6|TRBV20-1
TGCAGTGCTAGCGACGACAAGACTTTGCGCTTT
CSASDDKTLRF
>.|.|TRBJ2-5|TRBV7-9
TGTGCCAGCAGCTTAGCACGGACCGGGGGGCAGGGAGAGACCCAGTACTTC
CASSLARTGGQGETQYF
>.|few|TRBJ2-5|TRBV7-2
TGTGCCAGCAGCCAACCAGAGACCCAGTACTTC
CASSQPETQYF
>.|.|TRBJ2-3|TRBV5-6
TGTGCCAGCAGCTTGGCGTCAGTCGGTACGCAGTATTTT
CASSLASVGTQYF
>.|few|TRBJ1-1|TRBV6-6
TGTGCCAGCAGTTGGGGTGACACTGAAGCTTTCTTT
CASSWGDTEAFF
>.|few|TRBJ1-1|TRBV5-1
TGCGCCAGCAGCGAGATACAGGGTCGCGCTGAAGCTTTCTTT
CASSEIQGRAEAFF
>TRBD2|few|TRBJ2-1|TRBV29-1
TGCAGCGTTGAAGGTGCGGGGGTGCAGTTCTTC
CSVEGAGVQFF
>.|.|TRBJ1-3|TRBV30
TGTGCCTGGAACCAGGGAACTGGAAACACCATATATTTT
CAWNQGTGNTIYF
>TRBD1|few|TRBJ2-5|TRBV7-9
TGTGCCAGCAGCGTATACAGGGGTAGCGAGACCCAGTACTTC
CASSVYRGSETQYF
>.|.|TRBJ2-3|TRBV18
TGTGCCAGCTCACCATCGTTTACTAGGGGGGATGATACGCAGTATTTT
CASSPSFTRGDDTQYF
>TRBD1|.|TRBJ1-2|TRBV6-6
TGTGCCAGCAGACCCCAGGGGGTTTCCTATGGCTACACCTTC
CASRPQGVSYGYTF
>.|.|TRBJ2-1|TRBV7-9
TGTGCCAGCAGCTCCTATAGAGGGGACCTATACAATGAGCAGTTCTTC
CASSSYRGDLYNEQFF
>.|.|TRBJ1-5|TRBV23-1
TGCGCCAGCGGCCACATACCCCTTAGCAATCAGCCCCAGCATTTT
CASGHIPLSNQPQHF
>.|.|TRBJ2-7|TRBV30
TGTGCCTGGAGTGTACAGGGCAGATACGAGCAGTACTTC
CAWSVQGRYEQYF
>TRBD2|few|TRBJ2-3|TRBV7-9
TGTGCCAGCAGCCCTCCAGCGGGGGGCACAGATACGCAGTATTTT
CASSPPAGGTDTQYF
>.|.|TRBJ2-1|TRBV29-1
TGCAGCGTTCGATCAGGGACCGCTGAGCAGTTCTTC
CSVRSGTAEQFF